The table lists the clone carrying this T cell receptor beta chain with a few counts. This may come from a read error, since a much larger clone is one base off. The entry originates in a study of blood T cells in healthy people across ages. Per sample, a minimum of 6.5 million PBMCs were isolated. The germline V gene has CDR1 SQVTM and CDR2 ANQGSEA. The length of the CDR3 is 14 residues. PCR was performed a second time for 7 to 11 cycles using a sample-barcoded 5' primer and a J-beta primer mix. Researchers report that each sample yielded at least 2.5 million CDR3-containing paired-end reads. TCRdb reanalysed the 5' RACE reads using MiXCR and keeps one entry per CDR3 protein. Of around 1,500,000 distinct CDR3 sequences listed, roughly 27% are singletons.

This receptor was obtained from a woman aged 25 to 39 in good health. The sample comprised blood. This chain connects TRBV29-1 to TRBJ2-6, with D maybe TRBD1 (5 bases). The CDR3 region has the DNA TGCAGCGTGCCAGGCGACTCTGGGGCCAACGTCCGGACTTTC. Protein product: CSVPGDSGANVRTF.